This record covers a single T cell receptor (beta chain). Its cognate antigen has yet to be identified. Per-nucleotide qualities are absent, and no much larger clonotype sits a single base away. According to the germline V gene (reference sequence), CDR1 reads LNHDA and CDR2 reads SQIVND. From V the trimming removes 8 bases and from J it removes 4 bases, while the gene matches leave 7 bases of the junction unaccounted for. The CDR3 covers 13 residues, taking in both the cysteine and the phenylalanine. The only DNA kept is the CDR3, 39 bases in frame from the first base. The data originate from a study of T cell changes during pregnancy in multiple sclerosis (dated by TCRdb to the late 2010s). For context, the study as a whole: The study looked at changes in the T cell repertoire across pregnancy in women with multiple sclerosis.

Libraries came from the immunoSEQ multiplex PCR assay. TCRdb holds this immuneACCESS table with in-frame rearrangements only. Some clones are missing; in checked studies, unresolved V genes explain under half, and the rest has no known cause. The sample table records over 8,000 clones; around 87% of these occur just once. Together, the top ten hold roughly 5.5% of the sample. This clonotype was obtained from a female donor in good health, enrolled as a control in a pregnancy study. Sequences were derived from CD8+ T cells from peripheral blood mononuclear cells, sampled in the first trimester of pregnancy. The sequence links TRBV19 to TRBJ1-2, and 7 junction bases match TRBD1. CDR3 loop: CASSPTGLYGYTF. The nucleotide sequence is TGTGCCAGTTCCCCGACAGGGCTCTATGGCTACACCTTC. The entire variable domain, with the stretches around the CDR3 drawn from the reference TRBV19 and TRBJ1-2 proteins, is DGGITQSPKYLFRKEGQNVTLSCEQNLNHDAMYWYRQDPGQGLRLIYYSQIVNDFQKGDIAEGYSVSREKKESFPLTVTSAQKNPTAFYLCASSPTGLYGYTFGSGTRLTVV.